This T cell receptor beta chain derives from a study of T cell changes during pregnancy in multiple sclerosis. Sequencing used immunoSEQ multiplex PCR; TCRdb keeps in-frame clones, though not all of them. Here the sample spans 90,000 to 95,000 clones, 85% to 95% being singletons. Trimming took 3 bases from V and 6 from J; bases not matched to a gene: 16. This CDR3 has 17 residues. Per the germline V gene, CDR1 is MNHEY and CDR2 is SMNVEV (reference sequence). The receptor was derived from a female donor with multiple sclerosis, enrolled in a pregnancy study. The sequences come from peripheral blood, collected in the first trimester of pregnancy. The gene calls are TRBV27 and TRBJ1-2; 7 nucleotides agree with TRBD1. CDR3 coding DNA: TGTGCCAGCAGTTTGGGTCCGACTTCCGGGACAGTGGATGGCTACACCTTC. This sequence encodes CASSLGPTSGTVDGYTF.